This TCR beta chain stems from a study of control samples from healthy donors and cancer patients. Clones were sequenced by immunoSEQ multiplex PCR, and TCRdb holds only the in-frame ones, with some missing. The sample shows about 180,000 clones, roughly 94% of them seen only once. Trimming at V came to 1 base and at J to 8 bases, leaving 3 bases not matched to a gene. CDR3 length equals 14 residues. Germline-derived CDR1 and CDR2 are SGHRS and YFSETQ. Sequencing was done on a sample of blood. The sequence was obtained from a woman under 30 in good health. The chain uses TRBV5-1 and TRBJ2-3, with 11 bases fitting TRBD2. CDR3: CASSLTSGGVTQYF. CDR3 coding DNA: TGCGCCAGCAGCTTGACTAGCGGGGGAGTTACGCAGTATTTT.